This T cell receptor (beta chain) was sequenced in a study of identical twins. Healthy Caucasians were all of the donors. V was clipped by 0 bases and J by 5 bases, with 7 bases between them. The CDR3 covers 12 residues. Germline CDR1 reads DFQATT; CDR2 reads SNEGSKA (reference sequence). TCRdb redid the calling of the 5' RACE reads with MiXCR, one entry per CDR3 protein. The table has 450,000 to 650,000 distinct CDR3 sequences, roughly 15% seen once; the top ten hold 0.44%. The same sample was also studied in work on yellow fever vaccine responses in identical twins.

Input material: CD4+ T cells sorted from blood. The chain is built from TRBV20-1 and TRBJ2-5; D not certain. The sequence came from a woman younger than 30 in good health. In DNA form, the CDR3 reads TGCAGTGCTAGAGATTATCCGGAGACCCAGTACTTC. This gives the protein CSARDYPETQYF.